The 3 T cell receptor beta chains below all came from one sample that was sequenced in a study of beta chain features in type 1 diabetes. Every isolated RNA sample was fully reverse transcribed, so sequencing captured expressed TCRB transcripts. Method: immunoSEQ multiplex PCR; TCRdb's copy keeps in-frame clones and lacks some. Here the sample spans a few hundred thousand clones, around 28% being singletons. Sample: naive CD4+ T cells from blood. The receptors originated from a man aged 18 to 35 in good health.

The gene calls are TRBV30 and TRBJ2-1, with TRBD2 identical over 13 bases. V was pared by 4 bases and J by 4 bases, with 7 bases of the junction left unmatched. Germline V gene lookup returns CDR1 GTSNPN and CDR2 SVGIG (reference sequence). The CDR3 contains 16 residues. The CDR3 loop is CAWTSTLAGGYNEQFF. The CDR3 DNA follows: TGTGCCTGGACCTCGACACTAGCGGGAGGGTACAATGAGCAGTTCTTC.

This clone was recorded a few times. V gene TRBV7-9 combines with J gene TRBJ2-5; 7 nucleotides match TRBD2. This CDR3 is built from 18 residues. Trimming at V came to 5 bases and at J to 5 bases, leaving 20 bases not matched to a gene. Per the germline V gene, CDR1 is SEHNR and CDR2 is FQNEAQ (reference sequence). CDR3 residues: CASSPWALAEDLGETQYF. Here the CDR3 DNA reads TGTGCCAGCAGCCCCTGGGCGCTAGCGGAAGACCTGGGGGAGACCCAGTACTTC.

This CDR3 reads CASRRLDTSTDTQYF. For the CDR3, the DNA is TGTGCCAGCAGGCGACTAGACACTAGCACAGATACGCAGTATTTT. The J gene is TRBJ2-3, the V gene TRBV7-9; D is perhaps TRBD2 (6 bases). Germline-derived CDR1 and CDR2 are SEHNR and FQNEAQ (reference sequence). The V and J ends lost 6 bases and 0 bases respectively, with 13 bases between them. CDR3 size: 15 residues.